This entry lists 32 T cell receptor beta chains sequenced from one sample in a study. Each CDR3 protein is one row after TCRdb ran MiXCR on the 5' RACE reads. Altogether about 54,000 distinct CDR3 sequences are present, about a sixth being singletons, with the ten largest covering 2% to 2.5%. Sequencing used naive CD4+ T cells sorted from blood. The subset was: naive CD4+ T cells, CD4+CD45RA+CD25-. These receptors were collected from a female donor with breast cancer.

About this clonotype itself: A much bigger clone sits one base away, suggesting this may be a read error. The CDR3 loop reads CATSIVLKRPQHF. CDR3 nucleotide sequence: TGTGCCACCAGCATCGTCCTGAAGAGGCCCCAGCATTTT. The gene calls are TRBV15 and TRBJ1-5, with D unresolved. The germline V gene encodes CDR1 LNHNV and CDR2 YYDKDF (reference sequence). The CDR3 loop spans 13 amino acids. V gave up 4 bases and J gave up 9 bases, with 13 bases separating them.

This clonotype was seen ten or more times. This chain links TRBV5-1 with TRBJ2-7; 7 bases align to TRBD2. The CDR3 covers 14 residues. The germline V gene has CDR1 SGHRS and CDR2 YFSETQ. The ends lost 3 bases at V and 7 bases at J; junction bases unmatched: 10. The CDR3 nucleotides are TGCGCCAGCAGCTGGGTTACCGCGGGAGAGGAGCAGTACTTC. It specifies CASSWVTAGEEQYF. The full variable domain, rest sourced from reference TRBV5-1 and TRBJ2-7, is KAGVTQTPRYLIKTRGQQVTLSCSPISGHRSVSWYQQTPGQGLQFLFEYFSETQRNKGNFPGRFSGRQFSNSRSEMNVSTLELGDSALYLCASSWVTAGEEQYFGPGTRLTVT.

Comments on this clonotype: This could be a read error, since a much larger clone is one nucleotide away. The genes are TRBV6-1 and TRBJ1-1; D is undetermined. The germline CDR1 and CDR2 sequences are MNHNS and SASEGT. The CDR3 is made up of 13 amino acids. The CDR3 bases are TGTGTCAGCAGTGAATGGTACAACACTGAAGCTTTCTTT. Its translation: CVSSEWYNTEAFF.

This clonotype was seen a few times. The V call is TRBV7-2, the J call TRBJ1-6; 7 nucleotides line up with TRBD1. The junction had 6 bases not matched to a gene; V was cut back by 4 bases and J by 12 bases. The CDR3 spans 13 residues. CDR1 and CDR2 from the germline V gene are SGHTA and FQGNSA. The CDR3 loop is CASSSRTGEPLHF. The CDR3 region has the DNA TGTGCCAGCAGCTCCCGGACAGGAGAACCCCTCCACTTT.

The V gene is TRBV5-1, the J gene TRBJ1-6, with D perhaps TRBD1 (6 bases). CDR1 and CDR2 (germline): SGHRS, YFSETQ. Trimming pared 4 bases from V and 8 bases from J, leaving 13 bases between. This CDR3 is 14 amino acids long. As DNA, the CDR3 is TGCGCCAGCAGCCTTGCAGGGGACGATTCACCCCTCCACTTT. Translation: CASSLAGDDSPLHF.

This chain joins TRBV5-5 and TRBJ2-3; unclear D gene. This CDR3 contains 12 residues. Germline assignment: CDR1 SGHKS and CDR2 YYEKEE (reference sequence). Trimming cost V 0 bases and J 6 bases, with 5 bases left between them. Here the CDR3 DNA reads TGTGCCAGCAGCTTGGTTCACGATACGCAGTATTTT. Amino acids: CASSLVHDTQYF.

Ten or more counts support this clonotype. J is TRBJ1-5 and V is TRBV9; the D is unclear. The V end lost 10 bases, the J end lost 2 bases, and 22 bases lay between the germline ends. This CDR3 spans 16 amino acids. CDR1 and CDR2 (germline): SGDLS, YYNGEE. The CDR3 nucleotides are TGTGCCGCACGGTGGGCAGCAGCCCGAGGCAATCAGCCCCAGCATTTT. Protein sequence: CAARWAAARGNQPQHF. The full variable domain, rest sourced from reference TRBV9 and TRBJ1-5, is DSGVTQTPKHLITATGQRVTLRCSPRSGDLSVYWYQQSLDQGLQFLIQYYNGEERAKGNILERFSAQQFPDLHSELNLSSLELGDSALYFCAARWAAARGNQPQHFGDGTRLSIL.

The gene calls are TRBV11-3 and TRBJ1-1; 9 bases map to TRBD1. J gave up 1 base and V 5 bases, and 5 bases lay outside the gene matches. The length of the CDR3 is 15 residues. Germline V lookup: CDR1 SGHNT, CDR2 YENEEA. The CDR3 DNA follows: TGTGCCAGCAGCATGGGACAGGGATCGAACACTGAAGCTTTCTTT. Translating it yields CASSMGQGSNTEAFF.

DNA of the CDR3: TGCGCCAGCAGCTCCACGACGACAGGGACCGGAAACACCTTC. Encoded protein: CASSSTTTGTGNTF. The V call is TRBV5-1, the J call TRBJ1-2; 7 bases are a match to TRBD1. Germline lookup yields CDR1 SGHRS and CDR2 YFSETQ. J lost 12 bases, V lost 3 bases, and 14 bases had no gene match. The CDR3 sequence is 14 residues long. Full variable domain (rest looked up from reference TRBV5-1 and TRBJ1-2): KAGVTQTPRYLIKTRGQQVTLSCSPISGHRSVSWYQQTPGQGLQFLFEYFSETQRNKGNFPGRFSGRQFSNSRSEMNVSTLELGDSALYLCASSSTTTGTGNTFGSGTRLTVV.

This clonotype was seen ten or more times. This rearrangement joins TRBV5-1 to TRBJ1-5; D is possibly TRBD1 (5 bases). This CDR3 contains 13 residues. V shed 2 bases and J shed 5 bases, with 8 bases lying between them. Germline CDR1 and CDR2: SGHRS and YFSETQ. This CDR3 is CASSLGADQPQHF. The CDR3 nucleotides read TGCGCCAGCAGCTTAGGGGCCGATCAGCCCCAGCATTTT.

V is TRBV5-1 and J is TRBJ2-3; tentative D call: TRBD1 (6 bases). The CDR3 totals 14 residues. Looked up from germline, CDR1 is SGHRS and CDR2 is YFSETQ. Trimming took off 2 bases at V and 3 bases at J, with 10 bases between the two ends. DNA of the CDR3: TGCGCCAGCAGCTTCCACAGGGAGACAGATACGCAGTATTTT. As protein: CASSFHRETDTQYF.

This clonotype was seen a handful of times. This chain connects TRBV4-2 to TRBJ1-3; TRBD1 matches at 9 bases. CDR1 and CDR2 from the germline V gene are LGHNA and YNFKEQ. The CDR3 is made up of 16 amino acids. The V and J ends lost 5 bases and 0 bases, in that order; junction bases with no gene match: 5. Here the CDR3 DNA reads TGTGCCAGCAGCTTGACAGGGGGGAGCTCTGGAAACACCATATATTTT. This encodes CASSLTGGSSGNTIYF.

This clonotype has ten or more counts. This chain uses TRBV5-1 with TRBJ1-2, with D perhaps TRBD1 (6 bases). The V end lost 0 bases, the J end lost 0 bases, and 12 bases lay between the germline ends. The length of the CDR3 is 16 residues. Germline-derived CDR1 and CDR2 are SGHRS and YFSETQ. CDR3 loop: CASSLDGGRTNYGYTF. CDR3 bases: TGCGCCAGCAGCTTGGATGGGGGCCGTACTAACTATGGCTACACCTTC.

The chain employs TRBV5-5 and TRBJ1-2; TRBD1 might be the D (6 bases). V gave up 4 bases and J gave up 8 bases, with 15 bases separating them. The CDR3 length is 13 residues. The germline CDR1 and CDR2 sequences are SGHKS and YYEKEE (reference sequence). CDR3 bases: TGTGCCAGCAGCCCGGAGGGGGTGGGCGGCTACACCTTC. Residues: CASSPEGVGGYTF.

This clonotype was picked up a small number of times. The chain recombines TRBV7-8 with TRBJ1-2; possibly TRBD1 for D (6 bases). The CDR3 length is 17 residues. The germline gives CDR1 SGHVS, CDR2 FQNEAQ. V lost 1 base, J lost 4 bases, and 19 bases lay in between. For the CDR3, the DNA is TGTGCCAGCAGCTTAGATGAGGGGACACTCGGGGGCTATGGCTACACCTTC. Encoded protein: CASSLDEGTLGGYGYTF.

The table lists this clonotype with a few counts. The chain couples TRBV27 to TRBJ2-5; TRBD2 matches at 7 bases. The V gene end was trimmed by 3 bases and the J gene end by 3 bases; junction bases not matched to a gene: 7. Germline lookup yields CDR1 MNHEY and CDR2 SMNVEV (reference sequence). This CDR3 is built from 15 residues. The CDR3 sequence: CASSLWGGGKETQYF. CDR3 bases: TGTGCCAGCAGTTTGTGGGGGGGAGGGAAAGAGACCCAGTACTTC.

Points on this clonotype: A junction end diverges from the germline sequence, so it may reflect a read error. The chain is built from TRBV3-1 and TRBJ2-7, with D perhaps TRBD1 or TRBD2 (5 bases each). CDR1 LGHDT and CDR2 YNNKEL come from the germline V gene (reference sequence). The CDR3 length is 14 residues. This CDR3 reads CASSQVGPSDEQYF. The CDR3 nucleotides read TGTGCCAGCAGCCAAGTGGGACCCTCCGACGAGCAGTACTTC.

This clonotype was picked up many times. The chain has TRBV7-9 and TRBJ2-3; TRBD1 matches at 10 bases. Germline CDR1 and CDR2: SEHNR and FQNEAQ (reference sequence). V lost 5 bases and J lost 6; bases outside the gene matches: 5. The CDR3 has 14 residues. The CDR3 spells CASSPGQGVDTQYF. The CDR3 DNA reads TGTGCCAGCAGCCCCGGACAGGGGGTGGATACGCAGTATTTT.

On this clonotype: Given a much more abundant clone one base away, this may be a read error. V and J are TRBV20-1 and TRBJ2-3; 7 bases map to TRBD1. Losses at the gene ends were 4 bases for V and 3 bases for J; bases not matched to a gene: 13. Per germline, CDR1 DFQATT and CDR2 SNEGSKA (reference sequence). The CDR3 sequence is 16 residues long. Here the CDR3 reads CSAKGSVTGYTDTQYF. The CDR3 DNA follows: TGCAGTGCTAAGGGCTCTGTGACAGGGTATACAGATACGCAGTATTTT.

This clonotype appeared many times. The chain is built from TRBV7-9 and TRBJ2-7, with 7 bases identical to TRBD2. Per the germline V gene, CDR1 is SEHNR and CDR2 is FQNEAQ (reference sequence). The CDR3 covers 15 residues. V lost 4 bases, J lost 6 bases, and 12 bases stayed unmatched. Written as DNA, the CDR3 is TGTGCCAGCAGCTGGGTAGGCGCGGGAGAGGGCGAGCAGTACTTC. It specifies CASSWVGAGEGEQYF.

This clonotype was detected only a few times. V and J are TRBV5-1 and TRBJ1-6; perhaps TRBD1 as D (5 bases). Looked up from germline, CDR1 is SGHRS and CDR2 is YFSETQ. V lost 4 bases to trimming and J lost 5 bases, with 19 bases between them. This CDR3 comprises 17 residues. This CDR3 reads CASSKSNRGWNNSPLHF. CDR3 DNA: TGCGCCAGCAGCAAGTCAAACCGGGGCTGGAATAATTCACCCCTCCACTTT.

V is TRBV5-1 and J is TRBJ2-1, with 11 nucleotides matching TRBD1. The germline CDR1 and CDR2 sequences are SGHRS and YFSETQ. V shed 0 bases, J shed 1 base, and the junction held 15 bases outside the gene matches. CDR3 size: 21 residues. The CDR3 loop is CASSLDGTGGVSGRSYNEQFF. The CDR3 DNA follows: TGCGCCAGCAGCTTGGACGGGACAGGGGGAGTTAGCGGGAGATCCTACAATGAGCAGTTCTTC.

This clonotype has only a few counts. The J gene is TRBJ1-1, the V gene TRBV5-1; 7 positions match TRBD1. V shed 3 bases and J 2 bases; nucleotides not matched to a gene: 7. The germline V gene has CDR1 SGHRS and CDR2 YFSETQ. CDR3 length: 15 residues. The CDR3 DNA sequence: TGCGCCAGCAGCTGGAGGGACAGTGGAAACACTGAAGCTTTCTTT. Encoded protein: CASSWRDSGNTEAFF. The full variable domain, completed using reference TRBV5-1 and TRBJ1-1, is KAGVTQTPRYLIKTRGQQVTLSCSPISGHRSVSWYQQTPGQGLQFLFEYFSETQRNKGNFPGRFSGRQFSNSRSEMNVSTLELGDSALYLCASSWRDSGNTEAFFGQGTRLTVV.

Only a few counts were recorded for this clonotype. The chain employs TRBV4-3 and TRBJ2-1; TRBD1 is a possible D gene (6 bases). This CDR3 is 15 amino acids long. The ends were cut back, 0 bases at V and 4 bases at J, with 10 bases in the middle. The V gene's germline CDR1 is LGHNA and CDR2 YSLEER. CDR3 protein: CASSQENRVYNEQFF. CDR3 DNA sequence: TGCGCCAGCAGCCAAGAAAACAGGGTTTACAATGAGCAGTTCTTC.

This clonotype was seen a handful of times. The chain recombines TRBV12-3 or TRBV12-4 with TRBJ2-2; 13 bases are a match to TRBD2. The length of the CDR3 is 15 residues. Trimming took 6 bases from V and 7 from J; bases not matched to a gene: 5. CDR3 coding DNA: TGTGCCAGCAGCAGACTAGCGGGGGGATACGGGGAGCTGTTTTTT. This codes for CASSRLAGGYGELFF.

The table lists this clonotype with many counts. The chain links TRBV6-1 to TRBJ2-1; either TRBD1 or TRBD2 may supply D (6 bases each). Trimming left V 2 bases short and J 9 bases short, with 23 bases between. The CDR3 consists of 17 residues. The V gene's germline CDR1 is MNHNS and CDR2 SASEGT. CDR3: CASSERLGGSTGTEQFF. CDR3 in DNA: TGTGCCAGCAGTGAACGACTCGGGGGCTCGACGGGTACTGAGCAGTTCTTC.

The chain combines TRBV5-1 with TRBJ1-1; TRBD1 aligns across 7 bases. The CDR3 length is 13 residues. V trimming: 3 bases; J trimming: 5 bases; junction bases outside the gene matches: 4. Germline V gene lookup returns CDR1 SGHRS and CDR2 YFSETQ. The DNA of the CDR3 is TGCGCCAGCAGCTCCGAACAGGGGACTGAAGCTTTCTTT. Translating gives CASSSEQGTEAFF.

This clonotype is medium-sized. The chain couples TRBV29-1 to TRBJ2-7; 10 nucleotides match TRBD1. CDR1 and CDR2 from the germline V gene are SQVTM and ANQGSEA. V gave up 4 bases and J gave up 2 bases; unmatched junction bases: 5. The length of the CDR3 is 14 residues. The CDR3 is CSVVSGTGAYEQYF. Here the CDR3 DNA reads TGCAGCGTTGTCTCCGGGACAGGGGCCTACGAGCAGTACTTC.

In this sample, this clonotype turned up many times. This rearrangement joins TRBV9 to TRBJ2-1; D is ambiguous. Germline CDR1 SGDLS, CDR2 YYNGEE. The CDR3 has 13 amino acids. V shed 0 bases and J shed 5 bases, with 6 bases lying between them. The CDR3 DNA sequence: TGTGCCAGCAGCGTAGGGCAAGACAATGAGCAGTTCTTC. It yields the protein CASSVGQDNEQFF.

The V call is TRBV5-1, the J call TRBJ1-5; TRBD1 matches 7 bases. Germline assignment: CDR1 SGHRS and CDR2 YFSETQ. The CDR3 contains 16 residues. With 0 bases clipped from V and 0 bases from J, the junction kept 3 bases outside the gene matches. CDR3 in DNA: TGCGCCAGCAGCTTGGGAACAGGGGATAGCAATCAGCCCCAGCATTTT. This gives the protein CASSLGTGDSNQPQHF.

In regard to this clonotype: The conserved phenylalanine or tryptophan is not found at the CDR3 terminus, so this likely reflects a read error. The DNA is omitted, as the CDR3 cannot be located on it reliably, and the CDR3 follows TCRdb's listing. The chain carries TRBV10-3 and TRBJ2-3; the table's D call of TRBD2 was not tested on the DNA. Germline V lookup: CDR1 ENHRY, CDR2 SYGVKD. The CDR3 length equals 9 residues, ends included. CDR3 protein: CAISESGPN.

The CDR3 nucleotides read TGTGCCAGCAGCTTCCTTAGCGGGAGGGTACGAGAGCAGTTCTTC. Protein: CASSFLSGRVREQFF. The genes are TRBV5-6 and TRBJ2-1; 11 nucleotides align to TRBD2. V gave up 2 bases and J gave up 10 bases; unmatched junction bases: 8. The germline V gene encodes CDR1 SGHDT and CDR2 YYEEEE. This CDR3 is built from 15 residues.